This is a list of T cell receptor beta chains from one sample in a study of T cell repertoires in cytomegalovirus infection. No antigen is known for these receptors. TCRdb reprocessed the reads via MiXCR and lists one record per CDR3 protein. The data contain around 900,000 distinct CDR3 sequences, roughly 30% of them singletons. The specimen comprised cultured CD8+ T cells from PBMCs, sampled from culture after CMV antigen stimulation. Receptor source: a human donor in good health (CMV status not recorded). Some clones in this sample may be carry-over from other donors' samples. Both conserved end residues are part of each CDR3. The D gene is left open where the match is weak. The listing skips clone size in some rows; elsewhere it reads once, few, many or a size class.

J | D | size | V | CDR3 | DNA
TRBJ2-4 | NA | NA | TRBV9 | CASSPGTGIAKNIQYF | TGTGCCAGCAGCCCCGGGACGGGAATAGCCAAAAACATTCAGTACTTC
TRBJ2-3 | NA | NA | TRBV4-1 | CASSGGGGRTDTQYF | TGCGCCAGCAGCGGGGGCGGGGGCCGCACAGATACGCAGTATTTT
TRBJ2-7 | TRBD1 | NA | TRBV27 | CASSSLRTGGFLEQYF | TGTGCCAGCAGTTCTCTTCGGACAGGGGGCTTCCTCGAGCAGTACTTC
TRBJ1-5 | NA | once | TRBV12-3/TRBV12-4 | CANTLGTSNQPQHF | TGTGCCAACACCCTAGGGACAAGCAATCAGCCCCAGCATTTT
TRBJ1-1 | TRBD1 | NA | TRBV19 | CASRPGQGTEAFF | TGTGCCAGTAGGCCGGGACAGGGGACTGAAGCTTTCTTT
TRBJ2-7 | NA | NA | TRBV6-2/TRBV6-3 | CASSYTGLSYEQYF | TGTGCCAGCAGTTATACGGGGCTCTCCTACGAGCAGTACTTC
TRBJ1-2 | NA | few | TRBV4-3 | CASSQDGWDPRGYTF | TGCGCCAGCAGCCAAGATGGGTGGGACCCTCGAGGCTACACCTTC
TRBJ1-1 | TRBD1 | once | TRBV10-2 | CASSADRALNTEAFF | TGCGCCAGCAGTGCAGACAGGGCCCTGAACACTGAAGCTTTCTTT
TRBJ1-1 | NA | NA | TRBV4-3 | CASSQNRVDTEAFF | TGCGCCAGCAGCCAAAACAGGGTTGACACTGAAGCTTTCTTT
TRBJ2-3 | TRBD2 | many | TRBV7-2 | CASSLGQLAGVSDTQYF | TGTGCCAGCAGCCTTGGGCAACTAGCGGGGGTATCAGATACGCAGTATTTT
TRBJ1-1 | TRBD1 | NA | TRBV11-2 | CASISDRGIAEAFF | TGTGCCAGCATTTCGGACAGGGGTATCGCTGAAGCTTTCTTT
TRBJ2-1 | TRBD1 | NA | TRBV20-1 | CSAARSGQGTYNEQFF | TGCAGTGCTGCCCGTTCAGGACAGGGGACCTACAATGAGCAGTTCTTC
TRBJ1-1 | NA | NA | TRBV6-5 | CASSYNGYLNTEAFF | TGTGCCAGCAGTTACAATGGCTACCTGAACACTGAAGCTTTCTTT
TRBJ2-3 | TRBD2 | few | TRBV27 | CASSLGLAGGWGGTDTQYF | TGTGCCAGCAGTCTCGGACTAGCGGGGGGGTGGGGTGGCACAGATACGCAGTATTTT
TRBJ2-2 | NA | NA | TRBV13 | CASSRTEDTGELFF | TGTGCCAGCAGCCGGACAGAGGACACCGGGGAGCTGTTTTTT
TRBJ1-2 | NA | NA | TRBV19 | CASRDARTGPNYGYTF | TGTGCCAGTAGGGACGCAAGGACGGGACCGAACTATGGCTACACCTTC
TRBJ2-3 | TRBD2 | many | TRBV11-2 | CASSSRLAGGHDTDTQYF | TGTGCCAGCAGCTCCCGACTAGCGGGGGGGCACGACACAGATACGCAGTATTTT
TRBJ2-2 | TRBD1 | few | TRBV4-3 | CASSQDRGDLFTGELFF | TGCGCCAGCAGCCAGGACAGGGGCGACCTTTTCACCGGGGAGCTGTTTTTT
TRBJ2-7 | TRBD2 | few | TRBV7-9 | CASTGGGEQYF | TGTGCCAGCACTGGGGGGGGCGAGCAGTACTTC
TRBJ2-2 | NA | NA | TRBV12-3/TRBV12-4 | CASSPLEGTSTGELFF | TGTGCCAGCAGTCCCCTGGAAGGGACAAGCACCGGGGAGCTGTTTTTT
TRBJ2-1 | TRBD1 | NA | TRBV27 | CASSLPGQVNNEQFF | TGTGCCAGCAGTTTACCGGGACAGGTGAACAATGAGCAGTTCTTC
TRBJ1-3 | NA | few | TRBV11-2 | CASTLLSGNTIYF | TGTGCCAGCACCTTACTCTCTGGAAACACCATATATTTT
TRBJ1-2 | NA | NA | TRBV27 | CASWDFNYGYTF | TGTGCCAGTTGGGACTTTAACTATGGCTACACCTTC
TRBJ2-5 | TRBD2 | many | TRBV7-2 | CASSLGGSGEEGTQYF | TGTGCCAGCAGCTTAGGGGGTAGCGGGGAGGAGGGGACCCAGTACTTC
TRBJ1-2 | TRBD1 | many | TRBV6-2/TRBV6-3 | CASRSWDRGFGYTF | TGTGCCAGCAGGAGCTGGGACAGGGGTTTTGGCTACACCTTC
TRBJ1-2 | NA | many | TRBV7-9 | CASPGGSYGYTF | TGTGCCAGCCCCGGGGGGAGCTATGGCTACACCTTC
TRBJ1-5 | NA | NA | TRBV2 | CASMDGTANQPQHF | TGTGCCAGCATGGACGGGACGGCGAATCAGCCCCAGCATTTT
TRBJ2-3 | NA | NA | TRBV20-1 | CSARVNGADTQYF | TGCAGTGCTAGGGTGAACGGCGCAGATACGCAGTATTTT
TRBJ1-2 | TRBD1 | once | TRBV2 | CATLSGGQYYGYTF | TGTGCCACTTTGTCAGGGGGCCAGTACTATGGCTACACCTTC
TRBJ2-3 | NA | NA | TRBV6-8 | CASSPDRGTQYF | TGTGCCAGCAGTCCGGACCGGGGTACGCAGTATTTT
TRBJ2-7 | TRBD2 | NA | TRBV27 | CASSAQQSGGSDYEQYF | TGTGCCAGCAGTGCCCAGCAAAGCGGGGGGTCCGATTACGAGCAGTACTTC
TRBJ1-6 | NA | NA | TRBV12-3/TRBV12-4 | CANSFGFNSPLHF | TGTGCCAACAGTTTCGGTTTTAATTCACCCCTCCACTTT
TRBJ2-1 | NA | few | TRBV7-6 | CASSLLILTRDEQFF | TGTGCCAGCAGCTTACTGATCCTAACTCGGGATGAGCAGTTCTTC
TRBJ2-7 | NA | NA | TRBV27 | CASKSGKSYEQYF | TGTGCCAGCAAATCAGGGAAGTCCTACGAGCAGTACTTC
TRBJ2-5 | TRBD1 | NA | TRBV7-8 | CASSLPYGTEETQYF | TGTGCCAGCAGCTTACCATACGGGACAGAAGAGACCCAGTACTTC
TRBJ2-1 | TRBD2 | NA | TRBV12-3/TRBV12-4 | CASSLAGGRLRGEQFF | TGTGCCAGCAGTCTAGCGGGGGGGCGATTAAGGGGTGAGCAGTTCTTC
TRBJ2-7 | NA | few | TRBV5-4 | CASSLVQDEQYF | TGTGCCAGCAGCTTGGTCCAGGACGAGCAGTACTTC
TRBJ2-1 | TRBD2 | NA | TRBV28 | CASSLYGGGARNEQFF | TGTGCCAGCAGTTTATATGGCGGGGGGGCCAGGAATGAGCAGTTCTTC
TRBJ2-7 | NA | few | TRBV6-1 | CASSEDGRGGVISYEQYF | TGTGCCAGCAGTGAGGATGGTCGGGGCGGGGTCATCTCCTACGAGCAGTACTTC
TRBJ2-1 | NA | few | TRBV12-3/TRBV12-4 | CASSLQGWAGEQFF | TGTGCCAGCAGTTTACAGGGTTGGGCAGGTGAGCAGTTCTTC
TRBJ1-2 | NA | NA | TRBV19 | CASSPDAYYGYTF | TGTGCCAGTAGCCCCGACGCTTACTATGGCTACACCTTC
TRBJ2-2 | NA | NA | TRBV28 | CASSSPTQGRGTGELFF | TGTGCCAGCAGTTCGCCAACTCAGGGTAGGGGCACCGGGGAGCTGTTTTTT
TRBJ2-6 | TRBD1 | few | TRBV7-8 | CASSTSGTVLSGANVLTF | TGTGCCAGCAGCACCTCCGGGACAGTACTCTCTGGGGCCAACGTCCTGACTTTC
TRBJ1-2 | NA | many | TRBV7-8 | CASSLSTAYGYTF | TGTGCCAGCAGCCTCTCGACGGCCTATGGCTACACCTTC
TRBJ1-1 | TRBD1 | NA | TRBV7-9 | CASSSSPGQFMNTEAFF | TGTGCCAGCAGCTCCTCCCCGGGACAGTTTATGAACACTGAAGCTTTCTTT
TRBJ2-3 | TRBD2 | many | TRBV7-2 | CASRPDIAGASTDTQYF | TGTGCCAGCAGACCAGATATAGCGGGAGCCAGCACAGATACGCAGTATTTT
TRBJ2-7 | NA | few | TRBV27 | CASSLSGLHEQYF | TGTGCCAGCAGTCTTTCAGGGCTCCACGAGCAGTACTTC
TRBJ2-1 | TRBD1 | NA | TRBV5-1 | CASNPTGGSYYNEQFF | TGCGCCAGCAACCCCACAGGGGGTTCTTACTACAATGAGCAGTTCTTC
TRBJ2-1 | NA | few | TRBV6-2/TRBV6-3 | CASSYLPLGDIVYNEQFF | TGTGCCAGCAGTTACCTCCCTCTGGGGGACATCGTTTACAATGAGCAGTTCTTC
TRBJ1-5 | TRBD1 | NA | TRBV20-1 | CSARSRGSLNQPQHF | TGCAGTGCTAGGAGCAGGGGGTCCCTGAATCAGCCCCAGCATTTT
TRBJ1-5 | TRBD1 | few | TRBV7-9 | CASSSLQGERQPQHF | TGTGCCAGCAGCTCCCTACAGGGGGAGCGGCAGCCCCAGCATTTT
TRBJ2-3 | NA | NA | TRBV14 | CASSQQGFSLTDTQYF | TGTGCCAGCAGTCAACAGGGTTTTAGTTTGACAGATACGCAGTATTTT
TRBJ2-3 | TRBD2 | few | TRBV27 | CASRLAGGLTDTQYF | TGTGCCAGCAGGCTAGCGGGGGGGTTAACAGATACGCAGTATTTT
TRBJ2-1 | NA | NA | TRBV5-3 | CASSSHLKGEQFF | TGTGCCAGCAGCTCCCACCTTAAAGGGGAGCAGTTCTTC
TRBJ1-6 | NA | NA | TRBV10-3 | CAISELNYNSPLHF | TGTGCCATCAGTGAGTTGAACTATAATTCACCCCTCCACTTT